The clone carrying this T cell receptor beta chain is a singleton in its sample. Its antigen is still unknown. A second PCR, run for about 7 to 11 cycles, used a sample-barcoded 5' primer plus a J-beta primer mix. A single record per CDR3 protein comes from TCRdb applying MiXCR to the 5' RACE reads. The table has 650,000 to 1,000,000 distinct CDR3 sequences, around 36% seen once. The data stem from a study of blood T cells in healthy people across ages. Study findings and constraints: Getting older went along with TCR beta diversity per million T cells dropping roughly linearly.

CDR3 length equals 14 residues. Germline V CDR1 and CDR2: SEHNR, FQNEAQ (reference sequence). The sample taken for sequencing was blood. This clonotype was obtained from a man younger than 35 in good health. The chain is built from TRBV7-9 and TRBJ2-7; 8 bases are a match to TRBD2. The tail of the sequence fits TRBJ2-5 better, so the J call may be wrong. The CDR3 sequence: CTGSAPGLGETQYF. The CDR3 bases are TGTACCGGCAGCGCACCGGGACTAGGAGAGACCCAGTACTTC.